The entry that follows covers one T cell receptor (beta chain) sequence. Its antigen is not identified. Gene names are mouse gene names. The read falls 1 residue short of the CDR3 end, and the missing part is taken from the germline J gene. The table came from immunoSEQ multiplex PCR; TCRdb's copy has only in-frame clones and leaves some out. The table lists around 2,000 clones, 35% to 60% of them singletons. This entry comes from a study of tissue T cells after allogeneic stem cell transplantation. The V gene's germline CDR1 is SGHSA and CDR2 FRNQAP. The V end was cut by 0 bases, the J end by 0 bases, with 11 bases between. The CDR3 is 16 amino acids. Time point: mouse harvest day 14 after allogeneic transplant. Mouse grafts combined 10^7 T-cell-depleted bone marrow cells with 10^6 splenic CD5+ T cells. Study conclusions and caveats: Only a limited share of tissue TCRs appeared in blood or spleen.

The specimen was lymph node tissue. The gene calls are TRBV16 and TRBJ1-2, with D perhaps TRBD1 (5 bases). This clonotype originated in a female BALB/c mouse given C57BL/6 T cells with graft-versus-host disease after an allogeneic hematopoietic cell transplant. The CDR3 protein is CASSLDREGANSDYTF. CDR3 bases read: TGTGCAAGCAGCTTAGACAGGGAGGGTGCAAACTCCGACTACACC.